Listed below are T cell receptor beta chains from one sample, sequenced in a study of technical replicates of blood from a handful of donors. Generated by immunoSEQ multiplex PCR, the TCRdb table keeps only in-frame clones and is missing some. The sample lists about 100,000 clones, 94% occurring once. The sequenced sample consisted of T cells isolated from PBMCs. The receptors shown here come from a human donor in good health. The CDR3 runs from the conserved cysteine through the conserved F or W. The D gene is left open where the match is weak. Size is stated for part of the rows, as once, few or many counts, or as a class when the clone is expanded.

j_call,clone_size,d_call,v_call,cdr3_length,cdr3_aa,cdr3_nt
TRBJ1-2,once,-,TRBV16,16,CASSLGWVTGYDGYTF,TGTGCCAGCAGCCTCGGGTGGGTCACAGGGTATGATGGCTACACCTTC
TRBJ2-7,-,-,TRBV9,13,CASSVGGEYEQYF,TGTGCCAGCAGCGTTGGAGGGGAATACGAGCAGTACTTC
TRBJ1-2,-,TRBD1,TRBV5-1,16,CASSGGQQVANYGYTF,TGCGCCAGCAGCGGGGGACAGCAGGTTGCAAACTATGGCTACACCTTC
TRBJ2-7,-,TRBD2,TRBV27,14,CASSFLAGESEQYF,TGTGCCAGCAGTTTCCTAGCGGGAGAGAGCGAGCAGTACTTC
TRBJ2-1,once,TRBD2,TRBV7-9,15,CASSSGGAGYNEQFF,TGTGCCAGCAGCTCCGGGGGGGCCGGGTACAATGAGCAGTTCTTC
TRBJ2-3,-,-,TRBV5-1,15,CASSFLWGTTDTQYF,TGCGCCAGCAGCTTTCTGTGGGGCACCACAGATACGCAGTATTTT
TRBJ2-5,-,TRBD1,TRBV10-3,15,CAISERGQGGETQYF,TGTGCCATCAGTGAGAGGGGACAGGGGGGGGAGACCCAGTACTTC
TRBJ2-7,once,TRBD1,TRBV6-5,13,CASSYSDRGPQYF,TGTGCCAGCAGTTACTCGGACAGGGGTCCGCAGTACTTC
TRBJ2-7,once,TRBD1,TRBV18,13,CASSPGQDYEQYF,TGTGCCAGCTCCCCGGGACAGGACTACGAGCAGTACTTC
TRBJ1-1,once,-,TRBV10-1,16,CASSESAGGGSTEAFF,TGCGCCAGCAGTGAGTCTGCGGGGGGAGGGAGCACTGAAGCTTTCTTT
TRBJ1-2,-,-,TRBV6-1,12,CASSEGFEGYTF,TGTGCCAGCAGTGAAGGATTCGAGGGCTACACCTTC
TRBJ1-1,few,TRBD1,TRBV7-9,13,CASSPGGNTEAFF,TGTGCCAGCAGCCCAGGGGGGAACACTGAAGCTTTCTTT
TRBJ2-5,-,-,TRBV5-4,14,CASSLTGGQETQYF,TGTGCCAGCAGCTTGACAGGTGGGCAAGAGACCCAGTACTTC
TRBJ2-7,-,TRBD1,TRBV10-3,13,CAIRGDRAYEQYF,TGTGCCATCAGGGGGGACAGGGCCTACGAGCAGTACTTC
TRBJ2-7,-,-,TRBV2,12,CASSGIGGEQYF,TGTGCCAGCAGTGGTATCGGTGGCGAGCAGTACTTC
TRBJ2-6,-,-,TRBV28,16,CASSLDGNSGANVLTF,TGTGCCAGCAGTTTAGACGGGAACTCTGGGGCCAACGTCCTGACTTTC
TRBJ2-4,-,TRBD2,TRBV9,17,CASSAWTSGRGVNIQYF,TGTGCCAGCAGCGCCTGGACTAGCGGGAGAGGGGTTAACATTCAGTACTTC
TRBJ2-7,-,-,TRBV6-5,14,CASRPGGSQGTEYF,TGTGCCAGCAGGCCCGGGGGATCACAGGGGACCGAGTACTTC
TRBJ2-1,-,-,TRBV7-9,15,CASSFDRSSNNEQFF,TGTGCCAGCAGCTTCGACAGATCCAGCAACAATGAGCAGTTCTTC
TRBJ1-1,few,-,TRBV30,13,CAWSVSGTVEAFF,TGTGCCTGGAGTGTATCCGGAACAGTTGAAGCTTTCTTT
TRBJ2-1,-,-,TRBV29-1,16,CSVHAGGGSSYNEQFF,TGCAGCGTCCACGCCGGGGGCGGGAGCTCCTACAATGAGCAGTTCTTC
TRBJ2-1,-,TRBD2,TRBV7-6,15,CASSLAQRGDNEQFF,TGTGCCAGCAGCTTAGCCCAGCGGGGAGACAATGAGCAGTTCTTC
TRBJ1-2,-,-,TRBV6-5,13,CASSYEAGRGYTF,TGTGCCAGCAGTTACGAGGCCGGCCGAGGCTACACCTTC
TRBJ2-2,-,-,TRBV29-1,15,CSVDEANANTGELFF,TGCAGCGTTGACGAGGCCAACGCGAACACCGGGGAGCTGTTTTTT
TRBJ1-2,-,-,TRBV7-9,13,CASSLQGIRSYTF,TGTGCCAGCAGCCTACAGGGAATTCGGAGCTACACCTTC
TRBJ1-2,-,-,TRBV5-1,14,CASSLGAPAYGYTF,TGCGCCAGCAGCTTGGGGGCCCCCGCCTATGGCTACACCTTC